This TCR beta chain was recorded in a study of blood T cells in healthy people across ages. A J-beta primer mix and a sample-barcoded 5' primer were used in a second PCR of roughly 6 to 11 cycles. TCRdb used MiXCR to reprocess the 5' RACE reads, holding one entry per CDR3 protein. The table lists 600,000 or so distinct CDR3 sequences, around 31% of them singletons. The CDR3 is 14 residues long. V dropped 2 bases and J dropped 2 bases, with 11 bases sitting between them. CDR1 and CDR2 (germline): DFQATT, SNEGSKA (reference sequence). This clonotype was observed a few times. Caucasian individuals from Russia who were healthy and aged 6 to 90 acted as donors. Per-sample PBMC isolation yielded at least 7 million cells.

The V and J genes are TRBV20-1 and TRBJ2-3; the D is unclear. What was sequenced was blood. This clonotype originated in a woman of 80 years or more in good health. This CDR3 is CSARWSGPTDTQYF. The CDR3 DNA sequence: TGCAGTGCTAGATGGTCTGGGCCCACAGATACGCAGTATTTT.